Given below is one T cell receptor beta chain in context. The sample holds other DNA sequences that translate to the same CDR3. Per germline, CDR1 SGDLS and CDR2 YYNGEE. The CDR3 length is 13 residues. Trimming took off 0 bases at V and 8 bases at J, with 9 bases between the two ends. The sample belongs to a study of cytotoxic CD8 clonotypes in ibrutinib-treated CLL. This table comes from immunoSEQ multiplex PCR, and its TCRdb copy is limited to in-frame clones, with some not included. Of around 92,000 clones in the sample, approximately 80% were seen once. Material: PBMCs, obtained after 24 months of ibrutinib treatment. This receptor was obtained from a human donor with chronic lymphocytic leukemia. The chain is built from TRBV9 and TRBJ2-1; possible D gene TRBD2, 6 bases. CDR3 loop: CASSVGGGDEQFF. In DNA, the CDR3 is TGTGCCAGCAGCGTAGGGGGAGGAGATGAGCAGTTCTTC.